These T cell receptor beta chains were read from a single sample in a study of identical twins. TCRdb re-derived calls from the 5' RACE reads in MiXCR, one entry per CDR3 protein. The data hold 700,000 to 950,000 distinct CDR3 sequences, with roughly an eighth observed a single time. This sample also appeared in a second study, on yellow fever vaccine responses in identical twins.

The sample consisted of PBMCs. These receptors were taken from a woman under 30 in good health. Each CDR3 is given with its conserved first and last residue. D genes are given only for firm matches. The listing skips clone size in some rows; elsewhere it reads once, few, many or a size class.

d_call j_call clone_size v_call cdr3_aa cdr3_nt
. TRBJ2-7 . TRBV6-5 CACSYGYEQYF TGTGCCTGCAGTTACGGCTACGAGCAGTACTTC
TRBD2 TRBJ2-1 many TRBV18 CASSPTSGPSYNEQFF TGTGCCAGCTCACCAACTAGCGGGCCTTCCTACAATGAGCAGTTCTTC
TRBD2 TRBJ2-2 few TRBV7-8 CASSKAGLAGPTGELFF TGTGCCAGCAGTAAAGCGGGACTAGCGGGACCCACCGGGGAGCTGTTTTTT
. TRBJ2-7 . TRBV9 CASSVEAGQEQYF TGTGCCAGCAGCGTAGAGGCCGGTCAGGAGCAGTACTTC
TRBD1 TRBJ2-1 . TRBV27 CASSPRGQGGYNEQFF TGTGCCAGCAGTCCCCGGGGACAGGGGGGCTACAATGAGCAGTTCTTC
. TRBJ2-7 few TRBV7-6 CASSLESGPSSYEQYF TGTGCCAGCAGCTTAGAGTCGGGGCCCAGCTCCTACGAGCAGTACTTC
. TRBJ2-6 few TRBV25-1 CASSEGGRVGISGANVLTF TGTGCCAGCAGTGAAGGGGGTAGGGTTGGGATTTCTGGGGCCAACGTCCTGACTTTC
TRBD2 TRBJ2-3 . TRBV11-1 CASSSSQTSYSGDTQYF TGTGCCAGCAGCTCTAGCCAGACTAGCTATTCGGGAGATACGCAGTATTTT
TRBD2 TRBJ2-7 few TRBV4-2 CASSHHTSGRGATYYVPYEQYF TGTGCCAGCAGCCACCACACTAGCGGGAGAGGAGCCACTTATTATGTGCCCTACGAGCAGTACTTC
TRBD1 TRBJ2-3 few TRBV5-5 CASSLAGTGLDTQYF TGTGCCAGCAGCTTGGCGGGGACAGGGTTAGATACGCAGTATTTT
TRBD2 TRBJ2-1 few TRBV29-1 CSVGGLAEGGYNEQFF TGCAGCGTTGGGGGACTAGCGGAAGGCGGTTACAATGAGCAGTTCTTC
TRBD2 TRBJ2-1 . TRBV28 CASSKAGGRYEQFF TGTGCCAGCAGTAAAGCGGGAGGGCGGTATGAGCAGTTCTTC
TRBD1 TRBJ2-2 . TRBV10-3 CAISDLGQAGELFF TGTGCCATCAGTGACCTAGGACAGGCCGGGGAGCTGTTTTTT
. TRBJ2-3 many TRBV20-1 CSARGGAGDTQYF TGCAGTGCCCGCGGCGGGGCAGGGGATACGCAGTATTTT
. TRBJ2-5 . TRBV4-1 CASSQEGPSRIQQETQYF TGCGCCAGCAGCCAAGAGGGGCCCTCTAGAATACAACAAGAGACCCAGTACTTC
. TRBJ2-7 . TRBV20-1 CSAGGALYEQYF TGCAGTGCGGGCGGAGCCCTCTACGAGCAGTACTTC
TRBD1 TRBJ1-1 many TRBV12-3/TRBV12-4 CASSLTQGANTEAFF TGTGCCAGCAGCCTGACACAGGGGGCGAACACTGAAGCTTTCTTT
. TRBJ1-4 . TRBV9 CASSVEVGSELFF TGTGCCAGCAGCGTAGAAGTGGGAAGCGAACTGTTTTTT
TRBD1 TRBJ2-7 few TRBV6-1 CASRQGISTYEQYF TGTGCCAGTAGACAGGGTATCAGCACCTACGAGCAGTACTTC
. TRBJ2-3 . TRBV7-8 CASSSGTVLASTDTQYF TGTGCCAGCAGCTCAGGGACCGTCCTCGCTAGCACAGATACGCAGTATTTT
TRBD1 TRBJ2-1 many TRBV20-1 CSAYDRVSYNEQFF TGCAGTGCGTATGACAGGGTTTCCTACAATGAGCAGTTCTTC
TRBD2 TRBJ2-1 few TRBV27 CASSTRGGRDEQFF TGTGCCAGCAGTACCCGGGGGGGCCGGGATGAGCAGTTCTTC
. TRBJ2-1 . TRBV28 CASSFQVWTEDNEQFF TGTGCCAGCAGTTTTCAGGTCTGGACAGAAGACAATGAGCAGTTCTTC
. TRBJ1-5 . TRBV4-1 CASKRDISGQPQHF TGCGCCAGCAAGCGGGACATATCAGGTCAGCCCCAGCATTTT
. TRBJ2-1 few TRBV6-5 CASSYSPVDNEQFF TGTGCCAGCAGTTACTCGCCCGTAGACAATGAGCAGTTCTTC
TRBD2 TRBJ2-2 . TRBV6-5 CASSSTSGSGGRTGELFF TGTGCCAGCAGTTCCACCTCCGGGAGCGGGGGGCGGACCGGGGAGCTGTTTTTT
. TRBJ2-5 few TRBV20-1 CSKREETQYF TGCAGCAAACGGGAAGAGACCCAGTACTTC
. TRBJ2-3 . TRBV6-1 CASTKVGQGTDTQYF TGTGCCAGCACCAAGGTCGGGCAGGGAACGGATACGCAGTATTTT
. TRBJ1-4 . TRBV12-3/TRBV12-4 CASSPGPYELFF TGTGCCAGCAGTCCCGGACCCTACGAACTGTTTTTT
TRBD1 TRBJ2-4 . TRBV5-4 CASSPGDRVSPNIQYF TGTGCCAGCAGCCCGGGCGACAGGGTTTCCCCAAACATTCAGTACTTC
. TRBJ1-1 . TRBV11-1 CASSTDTWSLAFF TGTGCCAGCAGCACGGACACCTGGTCTTTAGCTTTCTTT
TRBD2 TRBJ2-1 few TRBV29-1 CSGGLAGLNNEQFF TGCAGCGGGGGGCTAGCGGGCCTCAACAATGAGCAGTTCTTC
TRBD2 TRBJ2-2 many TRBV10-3 CAISAILAGENSGELFF TGTGCCATCAGTGCAATTCTAGCGGGAGAAAACTCCGGGGAGCTGTTTTTT
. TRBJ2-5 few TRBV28 CASSPMEVQWGETQYF TGTGCCAGCAGTCCCATGGAAGTTCAGTGGGGAGAGACCCAGTACTTC
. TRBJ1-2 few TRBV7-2 CASSHDPGMGGYTF TGTGCCAGCAGCCACGACCCGGGCATGGGTGGCTACACCTTC
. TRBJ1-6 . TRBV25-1 CASRMGHRPLHF TGTGCCAGCAGGATGGGACATAGACCCCTCCACTTT